This T cell receptor (beta chain) appears in the sequencing data of a study of cytomegalovirus exposure and HLA in healthy donors. Amplification used 60 Vbeta primers and 13 Jbeta primers. The repertoire was sequenced with immunoSEQ multiplex PCR; TCRdb's copy has only in-frame clones and lacks some. The data hold 200,000 to 250,000 clones, with under 80% observed a single time. Points on this clone: Its antigen remains unidentified.

Germline V gives CDR1 SNHLY, CDR2 FYNNEI. This CDR3 has 11 residues. Trimming left V 9 bases short and J 8 bases short, with 13 bases between. Study-level findings and limits: A later analysis linked a missense DCLRE1C variant to TCR beta V- and J-gene trimming. Later work showed greater clonal expansion in HLA-associated TCR beta chains than in equally common others. Rare sequences made up most TCRs, while some public TCRs were found in many donors. Presence/absence analyses assumed roughly uniform sequencing depth across donors.

This receptor was identified in a girl aged 2 to 9 in good health and CMV-seronegative. Sequenced material: PBMCs. V gene TRBV2 combines with J gene TRBJ1-2; the D is unclear. The CDR3 DNA sequence: TGTGCCAGTCCCGCGGTCGGAGGCTACACCTTC. It encodes CASPAVGGYTF.